A single sample gave rise to the 29 T cell receptor beta chains below, sequenced in a study of control samples from healthy donors and cancer patients. Libraries were prepared by immunoSEQ multiplex PCR; TCRdb keeps only in-frame clonotypes and omits some of them. The data contain 150,000 to 200,000 clones, more than 90% of them seen just once; the ten biggest clones take up approximately 1.5%. The sequenced sample consisted of blood. These receptors came from a man aged 25-45 years in good health.

The chain employs TRBV24-1 and TRBJ2-3; D is possibly TRBD1 (7 bases). V was cut by 3 bases and J by 1 base, with 16 bases left in between. This CDR3 has 17 residues. Per the germline V gene, CDR1 is KGHDR and CDR2 is SFDVKD. This CDR3 reads CATSDPLDREGTDTQYF. As DNA, the CDR3 is TGTGCCACCAGTGATCCTCTCGACAGGGAGGGCACAGATACGCAGTATTTT.

This clone was recorded once. V is TRBV28 and J is TRBJ1-6; no clear D. V was pared by 3 bases and J by 8 bases, with 11 bases between. Germline lookup yields CDR1 MDHEN and CDR2 SYDVKM. This CDR3 contains 14 residues. In DNA, the CDR3 is TGTGCCAGCAGTTTGGTAGGAGCTGATTCACCCCTCCACTTT. Its translation: CASSLVGADSPLHF.

The chain joins TRBV6-5 to TRBJ1-5; D not certain. This CDR3 has 14 amino acids. The germline V gene encodes CDR1 MNHEY and CDR2 SVGAGI. V was pared by 4 bases and J by 0 bases, with 7 bases between. The CDR3 is CASSWGPSNQPQHF. The DNA for the CDR3 is TGTGCCAGCAGTTGGGGTCCTAGCAATCAGCCCCAGCATTTT.

In this sample, this clone turned up once. V usage is TRBV7-9 and J usage is TRBJ1-2, with a possible D match to TRBD1 (5 bases). The CDR3 contains 13 residues. The ends were cut back, 5 bases at V and 8 bases at J, with 15 bases in the middle. Germline V gives CDR1 SEHNR, CDR2 FQNEAQ (reference sequence). The DNA for the CDR3 is TGTGCCAGCAGCCTCAGGGTTGCGGAAGGCTACACCTTC. It translates to CASSLRVAEGYTF.

The chain uses TRBV20-1 and TRBJ1-1, with no clear D. Germline V gene data show CDR1 as DFQATT and CDR2 as SNEGSKA (reference sequence). Trimming removed 3 bases from V and 4 bases from J, with 6 bases in between. CDR3 length: 11 residues. The CDR3 is CSASGSTEAFF. The CDR3 nucleotides are TGCAGTGCTAGTGGGAGCACTGAAGCTTTCTTT.

This clone appeared once. This chain connects TRBV6-5 to TRBJ1-1; D is possibly TRBD1 (5 bases). With 6 bases removed from V and 1 base from J, the gap between germline ends came to 15 bases. Germline V CDR1 and CDR2: MNHEY, SVGAGI. The CDR3 is 15 residues long. DNA for the CDR3: TGTGCCAGCAGGGCTCCGGGACCTCCGAACACTGAAGCTTTCTTT. Its translation: CASRAPGPPNTEAFF.

The rearrangement joins TRBV30 to TRBJ2-1; 8 bases are shared with TRBD2. Looked up from germline, CDR1 is GTSNPN and CDR2 is SVGIG (reference sequence). V was pared by 3 bases and J by 4 bases, with 5 bases of the junction left unmatched. CDR3 length: 14 amino acids. Written as DNA, the CDR3 is TGTGCCTGGAGCCGGGGGGGCCCTTACAATGAGCAGTTCTTC. Encoded protein: CAWSRGGPYNEQFF.

This sequence joins TRBV4-1 and TRBJ1-3; tentatively, D is TRBD1 (6 bases). The germline V and J ends were trimmed by 1 base and 4 bases, with 14 bases remaining between them. Looked up from germline, CDR1 is MGHRA and CDR2 is YSYEKL. This CDR3 has 16 residues. DNA for the CDR3: TGCGCCAGCAGCCAAGGGCCGGGGGCGAGCGGAAACACCATATATTTT. Its translation is CASSQGPGASGNTIYF.

V gene TRBV4-3 combines with J gene TRBJ2-2; 11 bases agree with TRBD1. V lost 0 bases to trimming and J lost 4 bases; unmatched junction nucleotides: 13. CDR1 LGHNA and CDR2 YSLEER come from the germline V gene. This CDR3 region has 20 residues. CDR3 loop: CASSQELRRTGGGGTGELFF. The DNA of the CDR3 is TGCGCCAGCAGCCAAGAACTCCGGAGGACAGGGGGCGGCGGCACCGGGGAGCTGTTTTTT.

V usage is TRBV4-3 and J usage is TRBJ2-1, with 11 bases fitting TRBD1. V lost 3 bases, J lost 6 bases, and 1 base stayed unmatched. The CDR3 loop spans 14 amino acids. Germline V gene lookup returns CDR1 LGHNA and CDR2 YSLEER. Written as DNA, the CDR3 is TGCGCCAGCAGCCAGGGACAGGGGGTCAATGAGCAGTTCTTC. It translates to CASSQGQGVNEQFF.

CDR3 sequence reads: CASSPRDGASEQYF. The CDR3 nucleotides read TGTGCCAGCAGCCCAAGGGACGGAGCAAGCGAGCAGTACTTC. J is TRBJ2-7 and V is TRBV5-4, with D perhaps given as TRBD1 or TRBD2 (5 bases each). Germline V CDR1 and CDR2: SGHNT, YYREEE (reference sequence). The V and J ends lost 4 bases and 6 bases respectively, with 17 bases between them. CDR3 size: 14 residues.

This clone was picked up one time. The chain recombines TRBV2 with TRBJ1-4, with unresolved D. Per the germline V gene, CDR1 is SNHLY and CDR2 is FYNNEI. This CDR3 contains 17 residues. The V and J ends lost 1 base and 8 bases respectively, with 20 bases between them. CDR3 amino acids: CASSEESMEQLLEKLFF. The CDR3, as DNA: TGTGCCAGCAGTGAAGAGTCAATGGAACAGCTTTTAGAAAAACTGTTTTTT. Based on the CDR3 plus reference TRBV2 and TRBJ1-4, the full variable domain is EPEVTQTPSHQVTQMGQEVILRCVPISNHLYFYWYRQILGQKVEFLVSFYNNEISEKSEIFDDQFSVERPDGSNFTLKIRSTKLEDSAMYFCASSEESMEQLLEKLFFGSGTQLSVL.

The chain is built from TRBV28 and TRBJ2-2; the D is unclear. Germline V CDR1 and CDR2: MDHEN, SYDVKM. CDR3 length: 11 residues. The V end was cut by 6 bases, the J end by 5 bases, with 4 bases between. In nucleotides, the CDR3 is TGTGCCAGCAGCCATACCGGGGAGCTGTTTTTT. This sequence encodes CASSHTGELFF.

Turning to this clone: The same CDR3 can be traced to other DNA sequences in this sample. CDR3 bases: TGTGCCAGCAGCTTAGGGAGCTCTGGAAACACCATATATTTT. Its protein is CASSLGSSGNTIYF. The chain uses TRBV7-2 and TRBJ1-3, with unresolved D. From germline, CDR1 is SGHTA and CDR2 FQGNSA. CDR3 length equals 14 residues. V was cut by 1 base and J by 0 bases, with 4 bases left in between.

The CDR3: CASTRDGNQPQHF. Here the CDR3 DNA reads TGTGCCAGTACCAGGGATGGCAATCAGCCCCAGCATTTT. The chain has TRBV19 and TRBJ1-5, with D perhaps matching TRBD1 (5 bases). The V gene's germline CDR1 is LNHDA and CDR2 SQIVND (reference sequence). The CDR3 is made up of 13 amino acids. The germline V and J ends were trimmed by 7 bases and 2 bases, with 9 bases remaining between them.

The chain has TRBV21-1 and TRBJ2-7; the table calls TRBD2, which could not be checked here. TRBV21-1 is given as a pseudogene. The CDR3 consists of 13 residues. The CDR3 DNA reads as TGTGCCAAAGAAGGGGCGGGAGGGGACGAGCAGTACTTC. Translated, it gives CAKEGAGGDEQYF.

The V and J genes are TRBV19 and TRBJ1-6, with D possibly TRBD1 on 6 matching bases. Germline CDR1 and CDR2: LNHDA and SQIVND (reference sequence). The CDR3 consists of 15 residues. V lost 4 bases and J 9 bases, leaving 16 bases between the germline ends. The CDR3: CASSTVTGKGSPLHF. The CDR3 DNA reads as TGTGCCAGTAGTACCGTTACAGGGAAAGGTTCACCCCTCCACTTT.

This clone has only one observation. The genes are TRBV6-1 and TRBJ1-1; D unclear. Trimming took off 2 bases at V and 3 bases at J, with 10 bases between the two ends. Germline V gene sequence: CDR1 MNHNS, CDR2 SASEGT. This CDR3 contains 14 residues. CDR3 residues: CASSESFGYTEAFF. CDR3 DNA sequence: TGTGCCAGCAGTGAATCGTTTGGGTACACTGAAGCTTTCTTT.

V and J are TRBV7-8 and TRBJ1-4, with 7 bases aligning to TRBD1. V shed 5 bases, J shed 0 bases, and the junction held 12 bases outside the gene matches. Germline V gives CDR1 SGHVS, CDR2 FQNEAQ. There are 18 residues in the CDR3. The CDR3 protein is CASSTPRGTAATNEKLFF. DNA for the CDR3: TGTGCCAGCAGCACACCGAGGGGGACAGCCGCAACTAATGAAAAACTGTTTTTT.

J is TRBJ2-7 and V is TRBV6-5, with D hard to call. V gave up 8 bases and J gave up 6 bases, with 8 bases separating them. This CDR3 is 10 amino acids long. CDR1 MNHEY and CDR2 SVGAGI come from the germline V gene. The CDR3, as DNA: TGTGCCAGCGCGGTGGGCGAGCAGTACTTC. Its protein product is CASAVGEQYF.

In this sample, this clone turned up once. The V and J genes are TRBV7-3 and TRBJ2-5, with TRBD1 matching 7 bases. J gave up 2 bases and V 5 bases, and 2 bases lay outside the gene matches. Germline CDR1 reads SGHTA; CDR2 reads FQGTGA. This CDR3 is 13 amino acids long. DNA of the CDR3: TGTGCCAGCAGCCGGGGACAGCAAGAGACCCAGTACTTC. This gives the protein CASSRGQQETQYF.

This sequence joins TRBV19 and TRBJ1-6, with TRBD1 matching over 10 bases. Looked up from germline, CDR1 is LNHDA and CDR2 is SQIVND (reference sequence). The V and J ends lost 2 bases and 8 bases, in that order; junction bases with no gene match: 6. The CDR3 runs 16 residues. The CDR3 is CASSISGDRGYSPLHF. As DNA, the CDR3 is TGTGCCAGTAGTATATCTGGGGACAGGGGCTATTCACCCCTCCACTTT.

This chain uses TRBV10-1 with TRBJ2-1; 9 bases align to TRBD2. The germline V gene has CDR1 WNHNN and CDR2 SYGVQD (reference sequence). This CDR3 has 16 residues. V lost 0 bases to trimming and J lost 6 bases; unmatched junction nucleotides: 6. The CDR3 is CASSESRPSGTNEQFF. The CDR3 DNA is TGCGCCAGCAGTGAGTCGAGGCCTAGCGGGACCAATGAGCAGTTCTTC.

The chain joins TRBV28 to TRBJ1-2; possible D gene TRBD1, 5 bases. Germline-derived CDR1 and CDR2 are MDHEN and SYDVKM. The V gene lost 6 bases and the J gene lost 4 bases, with 15 bases spanning the gap. This CDR3 contains 14 residues. CDR3 residues: CASSPETAPYGYTF. The CDR3 nucleotides are TGTGCCAGCAGCCCAGAGACAGCTCCCTATGGCTACACCTTC.

The chain links TRBV10-2 to TRBJ2-3; the D is unclear. Germline CDR1 is WSHSY and CDR2 is SAAADI. V lost 0 bases and J lost 4, with 14 bases in between. The CDR3 sequence is 16 residues long. The CDR3 region is CASSESFGTRSDTQYF. The CDR3 bases are TGCGCCAGCAGTGAGTCCTTCGGAACAAGGTCAGATACGCAGTATTTT.

The gene calls are TRBV10-1 and TRBJ1-1; D might be TRBD1 (5 bases). The CDR3 contains 13 residues. Germline CDR1 is WNHNN and CDR2 is SYGVQD (reference sequence). Trimming left V 6 bases short and J 1 base short, with 9 bases between. The CDR3 bases are TGCGCCAGCAGACAGGAGCCGAACACTGAAGCTTTCTTT. Translated: CASRQEPNTEAFF.

The chain joins TRBV19 to TRBJ1-1; D might be TRBD1 (5 bases). Trimming took off 9 bases at V and 1 base at J, with 18 bases between the two ends. This CDR3 contains 15 residues. CDR1 is LNHDA and CDR2 is SQIVND in the germline V gene (reference sequence). The CDR3 bases are TGTGCCAGCAAGGCTTCAGGGTACGGGAACACTGAAGCTTTCTTT. It translates to CASKASGYGNTEAFF. The full variable domain, rest sourced from reference TRBV19 and TRBJ1-1, is DGGITQSPKYLFRKEGQNVTLSCEQNLNHDAMYWYRQDPGQGLRLIYYSQIVNDFQKGDIAEGYSVSREKKESFPLTVTSAQKNPTAFYLCASKASGYGNTEAFFGQGTRLTVV.

The chain recombines TRBV6-2 or TRBV6-3 with TRBJ2-1; a weak D match, TRBD2 (5 bases). Per the germline V gene, CDR1 is MNHEY and CDR2 is SVGEGT. V was trimmed by 0 bases and J by 6 bases, leaving 9 bases between them. This CDR3 comprises 14 residues. CDR3 sequence reads: CASSYSKRVNEQFF. The CDR3 bases are TGTGCCAGCAGTTACTCGAAGAGGGTCAATGAGCAGTTCTTC.

This sequence joins TRBV13 and TRBJ2-5, with TRBD2 matching 7 bases. CDR1 PRHDT and CDR2 FYEKMQ come from the germline V gene (reference sequence). V shed 6 bases, J shed 3 bases, and the junction held 19 bases outside the gene matches. The CDR3 length is 18 residues. This CDR3 is CASSSLRGFGGGKETQYF. The CDR3 DNA sequence: TGTGCCAGCAGTTCGCTTCGGGGGTTCGGGGGAGGGAAAGAGACCCAGTACTTC.